The 24 T cell receptor beta chains reported below all come from one sample, sequenced in a study of blood T cell repertoires in COVID-19. TCRdb's copy holds only in-frame clones and misses some; the assay was immunoSEQ multiplex PCR. Here the sample spans about 74,000 clones, roughly nine tenths being singletons. Material: peripheral blood. The receptors come from a man in his forties or fifties with acute or convalescent COVID-19.

CDR3 in DNA: TGTGCCAGCAGTCCGACAGGGGTCGCAACTAATGAAAAACTGTTTTTT. This encodes CASSPTGVATNEKLFF. The rearrangement joins TRBV25-1 to TRBJ1-4, with 8 bases fitting TRBD1. The V gene's germline CDR1 is MGHDK and CDR2 SYGVNS. The J segment lost 0 bases and the V segment lost 5 bases, leaving 5 bases of the junction unmatched. This CDR3 contains 16 residues.

The sample holds one count of this clone. This chain uses TRBV10-3 with TRBJ2-1, with TRBD1 as a possible D gene (5 bases). This CDR3 region has 15 residues. Per germline, CDR1 ENHRY and CDR2 SYGVKD. The ends were cut back, 3 bases at V and 6 bases at J, with 15 bases in the middle. The CDR3 DNA reads TGTGCCATCAGTGACGAGCAGGGATTAGGCAATGAGCAGTTCTTC. It is translated as CAISDEQGLGNEQFF.

The chain recombines TRBV28 with TRBJ2-5, with 8 bases matching TRBD1. J lost 5 bases, V lost 3 bases, and 2 bases had no gene match. The CDR3 is 13 residues long. Germline CDR1 MDHEN, CDR2 SYDVKM. CDR3 in DNA: TGTGCCAGCAGTTTTCGGGACAGGGAGACCCAGTACTTC. It translates to CASSFRDRETQYF.

This sequence joins TRBV6-5 and TRBJ1-3; D ambiguous. V was shortened by 7 bases and J by 3 bases, with 10 bases between the two germline ends. The CDR3 covers 13 residues. Germline CDR1 and CDR2: MNHEY and SVGAGI. The CDR3 sequence is CASMFQNGNTIYF. CDR3 sequence (DNA): TGTGCCAGCATGTTCCAAAATGGAAACACCATATATTTT.

The V and J genes are TRBV30 and TRBJ1-3, with a possible D match to TRBD1 (5 bases). The germline V gene has CDR1 GTSNPN and CDR2 SVGIG (reference sequence). With 3 bases removed from V and 0 bases from J, the gap between germline ends came to 15 bases. The CDR3 totals 16 residues. CDR3 bases: TGTGCCTGGAGGTCGCGCGGGGCCAACTCTGGAAACACCATATATTTT. Amino acid sequence: CAWRSRGANSGNTIYF.

The chain combines TRBV19 with TRBJ2-7, with 7 nucleotides matching TRBD1. The trim removed 6 bases at V and 3 bases at J, leaving 23 bases unmatched. Germline V gene sequence: CDR1 LNHDA, CDR2 SQIVND (reference sequence). The CDR3 length is 19 residues. CDR3 sequence reads: CASSPWTGGSSVPFYEQYV. Here the CDR3 DNA reads TGTGCCAGTAGCCCTTGGACAGGAGGTAGTTCCGTCCCTTTCTACGAGCAGTACGTC.

This chain connects TRBV27 to TRBJ2-2, with D unclear. The CDR3 has 13 residues. The germline gives CDR1 MNHEY, CDR2 SMNVEV (reference sequence). V shed 7 bases and J shed 2 bases, with 8 bases lying between them. CDR3 in DNA: TGTGCCAGCAATGGGCCCAACACCGGGGAGCTGTTTTTT. Encoded protein: CASNGPNTGELFF.

This clone was counted a single time. The chain combines TRBV6-5 with TRBJ1-2; TRBD1 matches 9 bases. Looked up from germline, CDR1 is MNHEY and CDR2 is SVGAGI. The CDR3 covers 15 residues. The trim removed 2 bases at V and 7 bases at J, leaving 8 bases unmatched. In DNA, the CDR3 is TGTGCCAGCAGTTACATGGGACAGGGTAAAGGTGGCTACACCTTC. Protein product: CASSYMGQGKGGYTF.

This rearrangement joins TRBV28 to TRBJ2-6; D is ambiguous. Per germline, CDR1 MDHEN and CDR2 SYDVKM. V shed 3 bases and J shed 0 bases, with 9 bases lying between them. This CDR3 comprises 16 residues. CDR3: CASSFNPSSGANVLTF. For the CDR3, the DNA is TGTGCCAGCAGTTTTAACCCCAGCTCTGGGGCCAACGTCCTGACTTTC.

The chain employs TRBV27 and TRBJ2-7, with D tentatively TRBD2 (6 bases). This CDR3 region has 14 residues. CDR1 is MNHEY, CDR2 SMNVEV, per germline (reference sequence). Trimming removed 3 bases at V and 0 bases at J, with 9 bases between. The CDR3 region is CASSFYGSSYEQYF. The CDR3 nucleotides are TGTGCCAGCAGTTTTTACGGGAGCTCCTACGAGCAGTACTTC.

The chain links TRBV3-1 (or the pseudogene TRBV3-2) to TRBJ2-3; 10 bases are a match to TRBD2. This CDR3 has 16 amino acids. After removal of 4 bases from V and 0 bases from J, the junction contained 4 bases not matched to a gene. The germline V gene has CDR1 LGHDT and CDR2 YNNKEL (reference sequence). The CDR3 sequence: CASSPRTSGSTDTQYF. In nucleotides, the CDR3 is TGTGCCAGCAGCCCCAGGACTAGCGGAAGCACAGATACGCAGTATTTT.

This chain uses TRBV4-3 with TRBJ1-1, with 7 bases identical to TRBD1. The CDR3 has 16 residues. Trimming removed 0 bases from V and 5 bases from J; junction bases left unmatched: 9. Germline V lookup: CDR1 LGHNA, CDR2 YSLEER. DNA of the CDR3: TGCGCCAGCAGCCAAGAAGGAGGGGGCGCGCGGACTGAAGCTTTCTTT. Amino acid sequence: CASSQEGGGARTEAFF.

The table lists this clone with a few counts. The rearrangement links TRBV2 to TRBJ2-1, with 7 bases that match TRBD2. Germline assignment: CDR1 SNHLY and CDR2 FYNNEI. The CDR3 covers 13 residues. J lost 2 bases, V lost 9 bases, and 4 bases had no gene match. In nucleotides, the CDR3 is TGTGCCAGAGAGCGGGACCCCTACAATGAGCAGTTCTTC. This codes for CARERDPYNEQFF.

The V call is TRBV5-8, the J call TRBJ1-1; TRBD1 agrees at 7 bases. Germline values: CDR1 SGHTS, CDR2 YDEGEE. The trim removed 4 bases at V and 7 bases at J, leaving 4 bases unmatched. The CDR3 is made up of 12 amino acids. The CDR3 sequence is CASSGDSGEAFF. In DNA form, the CDR3 reads TGTGCCAGCAGCGGGGACAGCGGTGAAGCTTTCTTT.

The chain carries TRBV5-4 and TRBJ2-3; possibly TRBD2 for D (6 bases). Trimming left V 4 bases short and J 2 bases short, with 14 bases between. Looked up from germline, CDR1 is SGHNT and CDR2 is YYREEE (reference sequence). The CDR3 runs to 15 residues. In DNA, the CDR3 is TGTGCCAGCAGCCTATGGGGGGTAGCCACAGATACGCAGTATTTT. It translates to CASSLWGVATDTQYF. Filled out from reference TRBV5-4 and TRBJ2-3, the complete variable domain reads ETGVTQSPTHLIKTRGQQVTLRCSSQSGHNTVSWYQQALGQGPQFIFQYYREEENGRGNFPPRFSGLQFPNYSSELNVNALELDDSALYLCASSLWGVATDTQYFGPGTRLTVL.

Only one count was recorded for this clone. The CDR3 reads CAINTGTGDTEAFF. The CDR3 region has the DNA TGTGCCATCAACACCGGGACAGGGGACACTGAAGCTTTCTTT. The chain joins TRBV10-3 to TRBJ1-1, with 10 bases fitting TRBD1. Looked up from germline, CDR1 is ENHRY and CDR2 is SYGVKD. The V segment lost 7 bases and the J segment 3 bases; nucleotides outside the gene matches: 5. CDR3 size: 14 residues.

The chain is built from TRBV18 and TRBJ1-1; 9 bases agree with TRBD1. V shed 1 base, J shed 4 bases, and the junction held 7 bases outside the gene matches. This CDR3 has 16 residues. The germline gives CDR1 KGHSH, CDR2 LQKENI. CDR3 sequence: CASSPQPGTGSTEAFF. The CDR3 region has the DNA TGTGCCAGCTCACCACAGCCCGGGACAGGGTCCACTGAAGCTTTCTTT.

CDR3 in amino acids: CATSFRLYNEQFF. The CDR3 region has the DNA TGTGCCACCAGCTTCCGACTATACAATGAGCAGTTCTTC. The V gene is TRBV15, the J gene TRBJ2-1; possible D gene TRBD2, 5 bases. The V gene's germline CDR1 is LNHNV and CDR2 YYDKDF (reference sequence). The CDR3 contains 13 residues. Trimming cost V 5 bases and J 4 bases, with 9 bases left between them.

CDR3: CAISLTGTGNEKLFF. DNA of the CDR3: TGTGCCATCAGTCTCACCGGGACAGGGAATGAAAAACTGTTTTTT. The chain uses TRBV10-3 and TRBJ1-4; 9 positions agree with TRBD1. Germline V CDR1 and CDR2: ENHRY, SYGVKD. This CDR3 has 15 amino acids. The trim removed 5 bases at V and 5 bases at J, leaving 6 bases unmatched.

The chain links TRBV5-1 to TRBJ2-3; 7 positions agree with TRBD1. The trim removed 5 bases at V and 5 bases at J, leaving 14 bases unmatched. CDR1 is SGHRS and CDR2 is YFSETQ in the germline V gene. The CDR3 length is 16 residues. CDR3 protein: CASSRPWQGDLDTQYF. CDR3 DNA sequence: TGCGCCAGCAGTCGGCCGTGGCAGGGGGATCTAGATACGCAGTATTTT.

V and J are TRBV3-1 (or the pseudogene TRBV3-2) and TRBJ2-3, with 10 bases lining up with TRBD2. Looked up from germline, CDR1 is LGHDT and CDR2 is YNNKEL (reference sequence). V was clipped by 0 bases and J by 3 bases; unmatched bases: 9. The CDR3 spans 18 residues. The CDR3 spells CASSQEVAGGALTDTQYF. In nucleotides, the CDR3 is TGTGCCAGCAGCCAAGAAGTAGCGGGGGGAGCATTGACAGATACGCAGTATTTT.

This clone appeared a few times. This chain links TRBV19 with TRBJ1-5; weak D call: TRBD1 (5 bases). Trimming stripped 9 bases from V and 0 bases from J, with 6 bases between. This CDR3 has 12 residues. Germline V lookup: CDR1 LNHDA, CDR2 SQIVND (reference sequence). The CDR3 loop reads CASRDSNQPQHF. The CDR3 DNA reads as TGTGCCAGCAGGGATAGCAATCAGCCCCAGCATTTT.

This clone was seen more than once but under ten times. The chain employs TRBV27 and TRBJ2-7; 7 bases map to TRBD2. V was pared by 2 bases and J by 9 bases, with 7 bases of the junction left unmatched. The CDR3 extends over 13 amino acids. Germline CDR1 is MNHEY and CDR2 is SMNVEV (reference sequence). CDR3 nucleotides: TGTGCCAGCAGTTTAAGTCTGGCGGGAGCGCAGTACTTC. Residues: CASSLSLAGAQYF.

This chain connects TRBV20-1 to TRBJ2-5; perhaps TRBD2 as D (5 bases). Deletions cut 3 bases from V and 2 bases from J, with 7 bases between. Looked up from germline, CDR1 is DFQATT and CDR2 is SNEGSKA (reference sequence). This CDR3 region has 12 residues. CDR3 DNA: TGCAGTGCTAGTCGGGGACAAGAGACCCAGTACTTC. Protein: CSASRGQETQYF.